This T cell receptor beta chain was identified in a study of cytomegalovirus exposure and HLA in healthy donors. Study details: Previous work identified roughly 110 million unique TCR beta sequences from some 170 million T cells.

Use of 60 Vbeta and 13 Jbeta primers characterized the PCR. Assay: immunoSEQ multiplex PCR; the TCRdb copy retains only in-frame clones and omits some. Here the sample spans 120,000 to 150,000 clones, around 72% being singletons. The TCR originated in a man in his forties or fifties in good health and CMV-seronegative. Sequencing was performed on PBMCs.

The CDR3 loop reads CASTGTAHYNEQFF. The CDR3 DNA reads as TGTGCCAGCACCGGGACAGCCCACTACAATGAGCAGTTCTTC. This chain connects TRBV2 to TRBJ2-1, with 7 bases matching TRBD1. Germline-derived CDR1 and CDR2 are SNHLY and FYNNEI. This CDR3 is 14 amino acids long. The V segment lost 7 bases and the J segment 3 bases; nucleotides outside the gene matches: 6.